The following is a T cell receptor beta chain sequence with its context. In germline, CDR1 is MNHEY, CDR2 SMNVEV (reference sequence). With 5 bases removed from V and 6 bases from J, the gap between germline ends came to 23 bases. There are 16 residues in the CDR3. Clones were sequenced by immunoSEQ multiplex PCR, and TCRdb holds only the in-frame ones, with some missing. The data contain some 250,000 clones, roughly 89% of them seen just once; the ten biggest clones take up under 9.5%. The data were taken from a study of blood T cell repertoires in COVID-19. The sequence came from a man aged 35 to 55 who had recovered from COVID-19. The sequenced sample consisted of PBMCs or T cells enriched from blood (not recorded which). The chain has TRBV27 and TRBJ2-7; D ambiguous. The CDR3 DNA is TGTGCCAGCAGTCCGCCGTCCCGAACAGTCGGTAGCGAGCAGTACTTC. Translated, it gives CASSPPSRTVGSEQYF.